A selection of T cell receptor beta chains follows, all from one sample in a study of T cells in Graves' hyperthyroidism and ophthalmopathy. TCRdb passed the multiplex PCR reads through MiXCR, listing each CDR3 protein once. The sample has about 640,000 distinct CDR3 sequences; 20% to 25% are singletons. Input material: blood. These receptors all stem from a man between 25 and 39 years old with Graves' ophthalmopathy. Both conserved end residues are part of each CDR3. The order of the fields is clone size, D gene, V gene, J gene, CDR3 protein, CDR3 DNA. D genes are given only for firm matches. The size entry is marked missing in some rows and otherwise reads once, few, many or a size class.

abundance: few
d_gene: TRBD2
v_gene: TRBV7-9
j_gene: TRBJ2-1
CDR3aa: CASSPWAAGEGNEQFF
CDR3nt: TGTGCCAGCAGCCCTTGGGCCGCGGGAGAGGGTAATGAGCAGTTCTTC

abundance: -
d_gene: -
v_gene: TRBV5-1
j_gene: TRBJ1-2
CDR3aa: CASKDSVYGYTF
CDR3nt: TGCGCCAGCAAGGACAGTGTCTATGGCTACACCTTC

abundance: many
d_gene: -
v_gene: TRBV4-1
j_gene: TRBJ1-1
CDR3aa: CASSQEREGPRIEAFF
CDR3nt: TGCGCCAGCAGCCAAGAGCGAGAAGGCCCGCGGATAGAAGCTTTCTTT

abundance: many
d_gene: -
v_gene: TRBV30
j_gene: TRBJ2-1
CDR3aa: CAWSWGQENEQFF
CDR3nt: TGTGCCTGGAGTTGGGGTCAAGAAAATGAGCAGTTCTTC

abundance: many
d_gene: -
v_gene: TRBV6-1
j_gene: TRBJ2-5
CDR3aa: CASSYGGTQYF
CDR3nt: TGTGCCAGCAGTTACGGAGGGACCCAGTACTTC

abundance: -
d_gene: TRBD2
v_gene: TRBV2
j_gene: TRBJ2-2
CDR3aa: CASSIAGDGELFF
CDR3nt: TGTGCCAGCAGTATAGCGGGAGACGGGGAGCTGTTTTTT

abundance: few
d_gene: -
v_gene: TRBV7-9
j_gene: TRBJ2-3
CDR3aa: CASSLERQGGTDTQYF
CDR3nt: TGTGCCAGCAGCTTAGAAAGACAGGGAGGGACAGATACGCAGTATTTT

abundance: -
d_gene: -
v_gene: TRBV6-2/TRBV6-3
j_gene: TRBJ2-1
CDR3aa: CASSYIGGANEQFF
CDR3nt: TGTGCCAGCAGTTACATAGGGGGTGCCAATGAGCAGTTCTTC

abundance: few
d_gene: TRBD1
v_gene: TRBV30
j_gene: TRBJ1-3
CDR3aa: CAWRGQGADTIYF
CDR3nt: TGTGCCTGGAGGGGACAGGGGGCGGACACCATATATTTT

abundance: -
d_gene: TRBD1
v_gene: TRBV20-1
j_gene: TRBJ1-4
CDR3aa: CSAGGGTGGREKLFF
CDR3nt: TGCAGTGCTGGAGGGGGGACAGGGGGCCGGGAAAAACTGTTTTTT

abundance: few
d_gene: TRBD1
v_gene: TRBV28
j_gene: TRBJ2-7
CDR3aa: CASSPGTGDSYEQYF
CDR3nt: TGTGCCAGCAGCCCTGGGACAGGGGATTCCTACGAGCAGTACTTC

abundance: many
d_gene: TRBD2
v_gene: TRBV20-1
j_gene: TRBJ2-3
CDR3aa: CSARDSGLAGGLRGDTQYF
CDR3nt: TGCAGTGCTAGAGACTCAGGACTAGCGGGGGGATTGAGGGGAGATACGCAGTATTTT

abundance: once
d_gene: -
v_gene: TRBV5-5
j_gene: TRBJ1-6
CDR3aa: CACSSRGTHNSPLHF
CDR3nt: TGTGCCTGCAGCTCCCGGGGGACACATAATTCACCCCTCCACTTT

abundance: few
d_gene: -
v_gene: TRBV7-3
j_gene: TRBJ1-6
CDR3aa: CASSSQALGASSPLHF
CDR3nt: TGTGCCAGCAGCTCCCAGGCGTTGGGGGCAAGTTCACCCCTCCACTTT

abundance: many
d_gene: TRBD1
v_gene: TRBV10-3
j_gene: TRBJ1-1
CDR3aa: CAISEGQGDEAFF
CDR3nt: TGTGCCATCAGTGAGGGACAGGGGGATGAAGCTTTCTTT

abundance: -
d_gene: -
v_gene: TRBV5-1
j_gene: TRBJ2-3
CDR3aa: CASSFIRGSTDTQYF
CDR3nt: TGCGCCAGCAGCTTTATCCGTGGATCCACAGATACGCAGTATTTT

abundance: many
d_gene: TRBD1
v_gene: TRBV28
j_gene: TRBJ2-7
CDR3aa: CASSLPGQHYEQYF
CDR3nt: TGTGCCAGCAGTTTACCGGGACAGCACTACGAGCAGTACTTC